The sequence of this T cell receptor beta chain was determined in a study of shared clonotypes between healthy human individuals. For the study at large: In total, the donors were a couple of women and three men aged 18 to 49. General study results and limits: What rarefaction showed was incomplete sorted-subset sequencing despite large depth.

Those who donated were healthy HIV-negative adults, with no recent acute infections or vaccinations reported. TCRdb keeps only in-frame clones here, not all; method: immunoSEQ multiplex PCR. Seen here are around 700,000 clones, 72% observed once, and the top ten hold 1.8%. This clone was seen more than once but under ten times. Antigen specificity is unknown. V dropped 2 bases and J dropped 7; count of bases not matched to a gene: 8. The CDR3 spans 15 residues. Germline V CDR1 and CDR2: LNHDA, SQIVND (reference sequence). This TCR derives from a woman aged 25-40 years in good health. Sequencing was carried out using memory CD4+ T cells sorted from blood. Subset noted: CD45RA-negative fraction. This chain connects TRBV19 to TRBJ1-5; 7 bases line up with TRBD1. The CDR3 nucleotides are TGTGCCAGTAGTATATCCGGGACAGTCGGACAGCCCCAGCATTTT. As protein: CASSISGTVGQPQHF.